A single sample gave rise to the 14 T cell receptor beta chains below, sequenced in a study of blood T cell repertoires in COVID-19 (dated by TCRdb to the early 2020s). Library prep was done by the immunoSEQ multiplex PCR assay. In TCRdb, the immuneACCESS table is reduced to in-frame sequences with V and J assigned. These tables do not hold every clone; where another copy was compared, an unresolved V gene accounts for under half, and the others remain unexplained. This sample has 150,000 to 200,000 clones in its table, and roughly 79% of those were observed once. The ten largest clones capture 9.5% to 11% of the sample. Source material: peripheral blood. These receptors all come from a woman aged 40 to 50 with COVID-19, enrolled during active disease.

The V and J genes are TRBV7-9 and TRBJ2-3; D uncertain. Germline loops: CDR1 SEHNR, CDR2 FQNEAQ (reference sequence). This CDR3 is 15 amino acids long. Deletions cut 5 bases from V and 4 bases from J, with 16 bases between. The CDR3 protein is CASSPPPAYSDTQYF. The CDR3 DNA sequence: TGTGCCAGCAGCCCCCCCCCAGCGTATTCAGATACGCAGTATTTT.

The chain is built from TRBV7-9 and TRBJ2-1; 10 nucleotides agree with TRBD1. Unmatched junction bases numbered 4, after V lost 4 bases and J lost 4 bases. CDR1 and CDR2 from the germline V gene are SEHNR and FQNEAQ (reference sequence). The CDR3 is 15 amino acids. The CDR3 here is CASSSDRGIYNEQFF. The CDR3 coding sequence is TGTGCCAGCAGCTCGGACAGGGGGATTTACAATGAGCAGTTCTTC.

In nucleotides, the CDR3 is TGCAGTCGTTATGGCTACACCTTC. Protein sequence: CSRYGYTF. The rearrangement uses TRBV20-1 and TRBJ1-2; unclear D gene. V lost 8 bases and J 5 bases, leaving 3 bases between the germline ends. Germline CDR1 reads DFQATT; CDR2 reads SNEGSKA (reference sequence). CDR3 length: 8 residues.

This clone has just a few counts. The CDR3 sequence: CASSWGDGTEPQHF. As DNA, the CDR3 is TGCGCCAGCAGCTGGGGTGACGGGACAGAGCCCCAGCATTTT. The V call is TRBV5-1, the J call TRBJ1-5; TRBD1 agrees at 7 bases. V was clipped by 3 bases and J by 8 bases; unmatched bases: 8. The CDR3 covers 14 residues. From germline, CDR1 is SGHRS and CDR2 YFSETQ.

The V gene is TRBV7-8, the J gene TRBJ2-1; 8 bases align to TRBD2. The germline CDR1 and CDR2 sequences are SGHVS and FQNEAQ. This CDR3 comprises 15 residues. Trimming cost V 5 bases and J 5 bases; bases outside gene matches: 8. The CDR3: CASSQTGTSDNEQFF. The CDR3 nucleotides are TGTGCCAGCAGCCAAACCGGGACTAGTGACAATGAGCAGTTCTTC.

CDR3 DNA: TGTGCCAGCAGCTTATCTTATTCGGACGAGCAGTACGTC. This encodes CASSLSYSDEQYV. This sequence joins TRBV7-9 and TRBJ2-7; D gene ambiguous. Germline values: CDR1 SEHNR, CDR2 FQNEAQ (reference sequence). This CDR3 is 13 amino acids long. V lost 2 bases and J lost 5, with 10 bases in between.

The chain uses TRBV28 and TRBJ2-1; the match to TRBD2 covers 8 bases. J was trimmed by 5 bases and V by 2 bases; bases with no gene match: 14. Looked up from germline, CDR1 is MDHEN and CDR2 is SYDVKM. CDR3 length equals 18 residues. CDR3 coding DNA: TGTGCCAGCAGTTTAGGCTCGTTGACTAGCGCAGAACACAATGAGCAGTTCTTC. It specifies CASSLGSLTSAEHNEQFF.

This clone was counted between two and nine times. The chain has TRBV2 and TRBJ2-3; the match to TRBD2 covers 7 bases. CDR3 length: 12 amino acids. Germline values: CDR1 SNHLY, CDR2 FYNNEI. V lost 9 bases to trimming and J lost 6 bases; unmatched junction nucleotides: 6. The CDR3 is CARESGGDTQYF. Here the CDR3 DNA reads TGTGCCAGAGAGTCCGGGGGGGATACGCAGTATTTT.

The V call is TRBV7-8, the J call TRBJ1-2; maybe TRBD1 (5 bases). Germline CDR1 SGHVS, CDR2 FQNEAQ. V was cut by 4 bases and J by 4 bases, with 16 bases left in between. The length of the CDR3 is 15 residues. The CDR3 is CASSWGDGETYGYTF. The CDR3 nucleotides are TGTGCCAGCAGCTGGGGGGACGGGGAAACCTATGGCTACACCTTC.

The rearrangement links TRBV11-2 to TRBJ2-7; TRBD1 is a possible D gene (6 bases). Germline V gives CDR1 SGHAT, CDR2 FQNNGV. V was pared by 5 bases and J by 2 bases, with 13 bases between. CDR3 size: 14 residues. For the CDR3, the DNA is TGTGCCAGCAGCATAGGACAGAACCCCTACGAGCAGTACGTC. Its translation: CASSIGQNPYEQYV.

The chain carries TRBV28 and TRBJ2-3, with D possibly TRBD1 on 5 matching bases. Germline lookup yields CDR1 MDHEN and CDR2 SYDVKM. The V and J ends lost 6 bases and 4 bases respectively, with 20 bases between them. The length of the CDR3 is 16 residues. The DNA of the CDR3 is TGTGCCAGCAGCCCCGCCGTTGGCAGGGTCGCAGATACGCAGTATTTT. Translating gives CASSPAVGRVADTQYF. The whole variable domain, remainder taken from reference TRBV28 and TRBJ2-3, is DVKVTQSSRYLVKRTGEKVFLECVQDMDHENMFWYRQDPGLGLRLIYFSYDVKMKEKGDIPEGYSVSREKKERFSLILESASTNQTSMYLCASSPAVGRVADTQYFGPGTRLTVL.

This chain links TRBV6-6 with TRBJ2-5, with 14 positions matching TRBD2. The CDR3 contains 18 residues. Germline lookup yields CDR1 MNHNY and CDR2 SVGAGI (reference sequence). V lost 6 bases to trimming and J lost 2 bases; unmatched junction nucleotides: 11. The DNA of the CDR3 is TGTGCCAGCAGCCGAGGACTAGCGGGAGGAAGGCGGCAAGAGACCCAGTACTTC. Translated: CASSRGLAGGRRQETQYF.

The CDR3 region is CASSGSSWGLDNQPQHF. The CDR3 DNA reads TGTGCCAGCAGTGGAAGTAGTTGGGGGCTCGACAATCAGCCCCAGCATTTT. The rearrangement links TRBV25-1 to TRBJ1-5; possible D gene TRBD1, 6 bases. Germline loops: CDR1 MGHDK, CDR2 SYGVNS. Trimming stripped 4 bases from V and 3 bases from J, with 19 bases between. CDR3 length: 17 residues.

The CDR3 loop reads CASSSLVRMWEGNEQYF. DNA for the CDR3: TGTGCCAGCAGTTCCCTCGTCCGGATGTGGGAGGGGAACGAGCAGTACTTC. The chain uses TRBV28 and TRBJ2-7, with 7 nucleotides matching TRBD2. This CDR3 is built from 17 residues. CDR1 is MDHEN and CDR2 is SYDVKM in the germline V gene. V dropped 4 bases and J dropped 5; count of bases not matched to a gene: 17.